Each of the 10 T cell receptor beta chains below was sequenced from the same sample in a study of blood T cell repertoires in COVID-19. Sequencing was performed with immunoSEQ multiplex PCR; in TCRdb, only in-frame clones are kept and a portion is missing. The sample shows roughly 200,000 clones, more than 65% of them seen only once. Sequencing was performed on peripheral blood. Receptors originate from a man aged 45-60 years with active or convalescent COVID-19.

This chain links TRBV19 with TRBJ1-5; D unclear. Trimming removed 3 bases from V and 4 bases from J, with 4 bases in between. In germline, CDR1 is LNHDA, CDR2 SQIVND (reference sequence). The CDR3 is 12 amino acids. For the CDR3, the DNA is TGTGCCAGTAGTATCATGAATCAGCCCCAGCATTTT. Translating it yields CASSIMNQPQHF.

About this clone: Only one base separates this from a far larger clonotype, so it likely reflects a read error. The chain recombines TRBV2 with TRBJ2-1, with TRBD1 matching over 12 bases. V gave up 3 bases and J gave up 8 bases; unmatched junction bases: 5. The germline V gene has CDR1 SNHLY and CDR2 FYNNEI. The CDR3 runs to 15 residues. The CDR3 reads CASSEGGTGGDEQFF. CDR3 in DNA: TGTGCCAGCAGTGAGGGCGGGACAGGGGGCGATGAGCAGTTCTTC.

V gene TRBV7-9 combines with J gene TRBJ2-1; D is perhaps TRBD2 (7 bases). The CDR3 loop spans 14 amino acids. Looked up from germline, CDR1 is SEHNR and CDR2 is FQNEAQ (reference sequence). The ends were cut back, 2 bases at V and 8 bases at J, with 13 bases in the middle. In DNA, the CDR3 is TGTGCCAGCAGCTTAAATCGGGGGGCCGATGAGCAGTTCTTC. As protein: CASSLNRGADEQFF.

This rearrangement joins TRBV6-2 or TRBV6-3 to TRBJ2-5, with D perhaps matching TRBD2 (6 bases). Trimming removed 2 bases from V and 2 bases from J, with 18 bases in between. The CDR3 sequence is 17 residues long. From germline, CDR1 is MNHEY and CDR2 SVGEGT. The CDR3 loop is CASSYPRGAGFQETQYF. The CDR3, as DNA: TGTGCCAGCAGTTACCCCCGGGGAGCGGGCTTTCAAGAGACCCAGTACTTC.

The chain is built from TRBV24-1 and TRBJ1-2; D gene ambiguous. The CDR3 runs to 18 residues. The germline gives CDR1 KGHDR, CDR2 SFDVKD. The ends were cut back, 4 bases at V and 1 base at J, with 21 bases in the middle. The CDR3 spells CATSDPPAGGNFNYGYTF. Written as DNA, the CDR3 is TGTGCCACCAGTGACCCGCCGGCAGGCGGGAACTTTAACTATGGCTACACCTTC.

This clone was seen once. The genes are TRBV6-1 and TRBJ2-2; possible D gene TRBD2, 5 bases. The CDR3 contains 16 residues. Looked up from germline, CDR1 is MNHNS and CDR2 is SASEGT. The V and J ends lost 4 bases and 1 base respectively, with 13 bases between them. The CDR3 here is CASSASTSWNTGELFF. CDR3 sequence (DNA): TGTGCCAGCAGTGCGTCTACTAGTTGGAACACCGGGGAGCTGTTTTTT.

The V call is TRBV27, the J call TRBJ1-2, with a tentative D call TRBD1 (6 bases). The CDR3 has 18 amino acids. V lost 3 bases to trimming and J lost 3 bases, with 23 bases between them. Looked up from germline, CDR1 is MNHEY and CDR2 is SMNVEV (reference sequence). CDR3 residues: CASSFLTTQRGAYYGYTF. DNA of the CDR3: TGTGCCAGCAGTTTCCTAACGACCCAGCGGGGGGCCTACTATGGCTACACCTTC.

CDR3: CAISESDLGGTSGNTIYF. The CDR3, as DNA: TGTGCCATCAGTGAGTCGGATCTCGGCGGGACCTCTGGAAACACCATATATTTT. The V gene is TRBV10-3, the J gene TRBJ1-3, with D maybe TRBD1 (5 bases). The germline V and J ends were trimmed by 0 bases and 0 bases, with 15 bases remaining between them. The germline CDR1 and CDR2 sequences are ENHRY and SYGVKD. This CDR3 spans 18 amino acids.

This chain joins TRBV3-1 (or the pseudogene TRBV3-2) and TRBJ1-1, with D possibly matching TRBD1 (6 bases). The CDR3 is 14 amino acids. V was pared by 5 bases and J by 5 bases, with 15 bases between. The V gene's germline CDR1 is LGHDT and CDR2 YNNKEL (reference sequence). The CDR3 DNA reads TGTGCCAGCAGCGCAGGGGCAGAGGGGACTGAAGCTTTCTTT. Its translation is CASSAGAEGTEAFF.

The rearrangement links TRBV12-5 to TRBJ1-1; D possibly corresponds to TRBD1 (6 bases). Germline CDR1 and CDR2: LGHNT and FRNRAP. The germline V and J ends were trimmed by 3 bases and 1 base, with 9 bases remaining between them. The CDR3 totals 14 residues. The chain's CDR3 is CASGFGQRNTEAFF. The CDR3, as DNA: TGTGCTAGTGGTTTCGGACAGAGGAACACTGAAGCTTTCTTT.